The 10 T cell receptor beta chains listed next were all sequenced from one sample in a study of T cell changes during pregnancy in multiple sclerosis. TCRdb keeps only in-frame clones here, not all; method: immunoSEQ multiplex PCR. The sample contains tens of thousands of clones, around 90% of which appear only once. The material sequenced was CD4+ T cells from peripheral blood mononuclear cells, taken before pregnancy. These receptors came from a female donor with multiple sclerosis, enrolled in a pregnancy study.

The rearrangement joins TRBV18 to TRBJ2-7; 7 bases map to TRBD1. CDR1 and CDR2 from the germline V gene are KGHSH and LQKENI. The CDR3 covers 14 residues. J was trimmed by 4 bases and V by 4 bases; bases with no gene match: 7. CDR3 bases: TGTGCCAGCTCACGGGGACAGATTACGTACGAGCAGTACTTC. Its translation: CASSRGQITYEQYF. The full variable domain, rest sourced from reference TRBV18 and TRBJ2-7, is NAGVMQNPRHLVRRRGQEARLRCSPMKGHSHVYWYRQLPEEGLKFMVYLQKENIIDESGMPKERFSAEFPKEGPSILRIQQVVRGDSAAYFCASSRGQITYEQYFGPGTRLTVT.

V and J are TRBV2 and TRBJ1-6; TRBD1 matches 7 bases. Trimming at V came to 5 bases and at J to 8 bases, leaving 9 bases not matched to a gene. The CDR3 has 15 residues. The germline gives CDR1 SNHLY, CDR2 FYNNEI. In DNA, the CDR3 is TGTGCCAGCAGTCCGAGACAGGGTCGGGATTCACCCCTCCACTTT. It codes for CASSPRQGRDSPLHF.

The V and J genes are TRBV7-8 and TRBJ1-1, with D maybe TRBD1 (6 bases). V was cut by 2 bases and J by 6 bases, with 10 bases left in between. This CDR3 comprises 13 residues. Germline values: CDR1 SGHVS, CDR2 FQNEAQ. The CDR3 protein is CASSLNRVSEAFF. The CDR3 DNA sequence: TGTGCCAGCAGCTTAAACAGGGTGTCTGAAGCTTTCTTT.

The chain recombines TRBV5-6 with TRBJ1-1; TRBD1 might be the D (6 bases). CDR1 is SGHDT and CDR2 is YYEEEE in the germline V gene. V was cut by 3 bases and J by 10 bases, with 16 bases left in between. The CDR3 covers 13 residues. CDR3 protein: CASSSLQGKGAFF. For the CDR3, the DNA is TGTGCCAGCAGCTCACTACAGGGAAAAGGAGCTTTCTTT.

About this clone: Other DNA sequences in the sample encode the same CDR3. The chain links TRBV30 to TRBJ1-3; no firm D call. The germline V gene encodes CDR1 GTSNPN and CDR2 SVGIG (reference sequence). With 0 bases removed from V and 5 bases from J, the gap between germline ends came to 8 bases. The CDR3 has 13 amino acids. CDR3 residues: CAWSVSGRNTIYF. DNA of the CDR3: TGTGCCTGGAGTGTATCCGGGAGAAACACCATATATTTT.

In its sample, this clone was seen once. The chain has TRBV2 and TRBJ2-5; D is possibly TRBD1 (8 bases). Per germline, CDR1 SNHLY and CDR2 FYNNEI. Trimming stripped 7 bases from V and 3 bases from J, with 15 bases between. The CDR3 covers 14 residues. CDR3 sequence reads: CASNLQGGEETQYF. In DNA, the CDR3 is TGTGCCAGCAACCTACAGGGGGGGGAAGAGACCCAGTACTTC.

V gene TRBV5-6 combines with J gene TRBJ1-1; TRBD1 matches 10 bases. The CDR3 is 13 amino acids. V was pared by 3 bases and J by 6 bases, with 2 bases of the junction left unmatched. Per the germline V gene, CDR1 is SGHDT and CDR2 is YYEEEE. The CDR3 sequence is CASSSGQGAEAFF. The CDR3, as DNA: TGTGCCAGCAGCTCAGGACAGGGGGCTGAAGCTTTCTTT.

The CDR3: CASSLETVFRSPLHF. CDR3 DNA sequence: TGCGCCAGCAGCTTGGAGACAGTCTTCAGGTCACCCCTCCACTTT. The rearrangement uses TRBV5-1 and TRBJ1-6; the D gene is possibly TRBD1 (5 bases). V lost 0 bases, J lost 10 bases, and 14 bases lay in between. This CDR3 has 15 amino acids. Looked up from germline, CDR1 is SGHRS and CDR2 is YFSETQ. The complete variable domain, with remaining parts taken from reference TRBV5-1 and TRBJ1-6, reads KAGVTQTPRYLIKTRGQQVTLSCSPISGHRSVSWYQQTPGQGLQFLFEYFSETQRNKGNFPGRFSGRQFSNSRSEMNVSTLELGDSALYLCASSLETVFRSPLHFGNGTRLTVT.

This rearrangement joins TRBV4-1 to TRBJ2-7, with D possibly matching TRBD1 (6 bases). V was trimmed by 2 bases and J by 7 bases, leaving 18 bases between them. The CDR3 is 15 amino acids. CDR1 MGHRA and CDR2 YSYEKL come from the germline V gene. The CDR3, as DNA: TGCGCCAGCAGCCAATGGGCCCCTACAGGGAAGGAGCAGTACTTC. Translated: CASSQWAPTGKEQYF.

The J gene is TRBJ1-3, the V gene TRBV11-2; D perhaps matches TRBD1 (6 bases). The V end lost 0 bases, the J end lost 0 bases, and 15 bases lay between the germline ends. The CDR3 length is 18 residues. Germline V gene sequence: CDR1 SGHAT, CDR2 FQNNGV. The CDR3 region has the DNA TGTGCCAGCAGCTTAGATATCTTTCAGGGGATCTCTGGAAACACCATATATTTT. Its translation: CASSLDIFQGISGNTIYF.